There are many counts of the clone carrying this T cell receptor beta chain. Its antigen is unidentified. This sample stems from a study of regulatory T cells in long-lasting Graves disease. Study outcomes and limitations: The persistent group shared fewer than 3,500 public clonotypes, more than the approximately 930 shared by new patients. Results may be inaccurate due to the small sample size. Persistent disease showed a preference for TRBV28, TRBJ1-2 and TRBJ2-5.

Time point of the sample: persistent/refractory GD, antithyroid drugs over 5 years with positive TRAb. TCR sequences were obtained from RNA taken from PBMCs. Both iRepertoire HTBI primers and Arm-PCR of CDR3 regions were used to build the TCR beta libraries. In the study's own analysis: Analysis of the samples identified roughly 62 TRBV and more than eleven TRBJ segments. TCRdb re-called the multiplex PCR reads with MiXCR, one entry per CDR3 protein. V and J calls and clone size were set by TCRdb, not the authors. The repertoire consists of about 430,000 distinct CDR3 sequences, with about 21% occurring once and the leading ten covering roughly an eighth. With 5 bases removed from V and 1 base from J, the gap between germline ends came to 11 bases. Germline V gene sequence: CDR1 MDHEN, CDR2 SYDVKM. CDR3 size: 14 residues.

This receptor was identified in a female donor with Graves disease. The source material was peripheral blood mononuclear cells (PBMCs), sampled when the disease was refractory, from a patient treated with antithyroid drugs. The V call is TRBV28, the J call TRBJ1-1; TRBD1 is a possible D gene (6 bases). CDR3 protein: CASSRHRENTEAFF. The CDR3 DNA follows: TGTGCCAGCAGTCGACACAGGGAGAACACTGAAGCTTTCTTT.